A selection of T cell receptor beta chains follows, all from one sample in a study of early T cells in non-severe SARS-CoV-2 infection. MiXCR, run by TCRdb on the 5' RACE reads, gives a single entry per CDR3 protein. This table has 56,000 or so distinct CDR3 sequences, more than 13% appearing once. The sequences come from whole blood, collected at baseline. These receptors all stem from an adult who was a healthcare worker with PCR-confirmed SARS-CoV-2 infection or an uninfected control (not recorded which). The CDR3 runs from the conserved cysteine through the conserved F or W. The D gene is left open where the match is weak. Clone size is not always given. Where it is, it says once, few, many or a class for expanded clones.

v_call,j_call,d_call,clone_size,cdr3_aa,cdr3_nt
TRBV7-6,TRBJ2-1,TRBD2,few,CASSLGLAGVDEQFF,TGTGCCAGCAGCTTAGGGCTAGCGGGAGTCGATGAGCAGTTCTTC
TRBV5-1,TRBJ2-1,TRBD1,.,CASSLTGARSYNEQFF,TGCGCCAGCAGCTTAACAGGGGCGCGGTCCTACAATGAGCAGTTCTTC
TRBV20-1,TRBJ2-3,.,.,CSATDGGKSTDTQYF,TGCAGTGCTACGGATGGGGGGAAAAGCACAGATACGCAGTATTTT
TRBV28,TRBJ2-1,TRBD1,.,CATGRPGTGYSYNEQFF,TGTGCCACAGGCAGGCCCGGGACAGGGTACTCCTACAATGAGCAGTTCTTC
TRBV19,TRBJ2-1,.,few,CASSITMTSYNEQFF,TGTGCCAGTAGTATCACCATGACCTCCTACAATGAGCAGTTCTTC
TRBV28,TRBJ2-3,.,many,CASLSSSTDTQYF,TGTGCCAGCCTCAGTTCTAGCACAGATACGCAGTATTTT
TRBV12-3/TRBV12-4,TRBJ2-7,TRBD1,.,CASSFNAGGMYEQYF,TGTGCCAGCAGTTTCAACGCAGGGGGCATGTACGAGCAGTACTTC
TRBV10-2,TRBJ1-5,.,few,CASSDSRLDNQPQHF,TGCGCCAGCAGTGATTCCAGGTTGGACAATCAGCCCCAGCATTTT
TRBV5-1,TRBJ2-4,.,.,CASSLDGPEHRLRNIQYF,TGCGCCAGCAGCTTGGATGGGCCCGAACACCGATTACGGAACATTCAGTACTTC
TRBV2,TRBJ1-5,.,few,CASSEPSPQPQHF,TGTGCCAGCAGTGAACCCTCCCCCCAGCCCCAGCATTTT
TRBV7-9,TRBJ2-7,.,.,CASSLEGRPYEQYF,TGTGCCAGCAGCTTAGAAGGACGGCCCTACGAGCAGTACTTC
TRBV7-9,TRBJ1-1,.,.,CASSLVQTEAFF,TGTGCCAGCAGCTTAGTACAAACCGAAGCTTTCTTT
TRBV20-1,TRBJ2-3,.,few,CSARLVRGSQYF,TGCAGTGCTAGGCTCGTCAGGGGATCGCAGTATTTT
TRBV7-6,TRBJ2-7,.,.,CASGPAGDPYEQYF,TGTGCCAGCGGCCCGGCGGGCGATCCCTACGAGCAGTACTTC
TRBV12-3/TRBV12-4,TRBJ2-1,.,few,CASSFGEGQSPYNEQFF,TGTGCCAGCAGTTTCGGGGAGGGACAAAGCCCTTACAATGAGCAGTTCTTC
TRBV28,TRBJ2-2,TRBD1,many,CASSSPGTGGFTGELFF,TGTGCCAGCAGTTCCCCCGGGACAGGGGGATTCACCGGGGAGCTGTTTTTT
TRBV5-1,TRBJ1-4,.,few,CASSGEGGSGEKLFF,TGCGCCAGCAGCGGAGAAGGGGGAAGCGGGGAAAAACTGTTTTTT
TRBV20-1,TRBJ1-4,TRBD1,many,CSAGDSEKLFF,TGCAGTGCAGGGGACAGTGAAAAACTGTTTTTT
TRBV5-1,TRBJ2-3,TRBD1,few,CASSLGQDTDTQYF,TGCGCCAGCAGCTTAGGACAGGACACAGATACGCAGTATTTT
TRBV20-1,TRBJ1-5,.,.,CSARDLERSYSNQPQHF,TGCAGTGCTAGAGATTTGGAGCGGTCTTATAGCAATCAGCCCCAGCATTTT
TRBV5-1,TRBJ1-2,.,few,CASSFVGTGTPTF,.
TRBV20-1,TRBJ2-3,TRBD2,many,CSAPASGGATDTQYF,TGCAGTGCGCCAGCTAGCGGGGGTGCCACAGATACGCAGTATTTT
TRBV20-1,TRBJ2-3,TRBD2,few,CSARATPGTSGGAHTDTQYF,TGCAGTGCTAGAGCGACTCCCGGGACTAGCGGGGGCGCTCACACAGATACGCAGTATTTT
TRBV28,TRBJ2-3,TRBD1,.,CASRPGQGDTDTQYF,TGTGCCAGCAGACCCGGACAGGGTGACACAGATACGCAGTATTTT
TRBV11-2,TRBJ2-5,.,.,CASGPGTRQETQYF,TGTGCCAGCGGACCCGGGACCCGTCAAGAGACCCAGTACTTC
TRBV9,TRBJ2-1,TRBD2,.,CASSAGTRGTGQFF,TGTGCCAGCAGCGCCGGGACTAGAGGTACAGGGCAGTTCTTC
TRBV4-1,TRBJ2-3,.,.,CASSHPKTGGRDTQYF,TGCGCCAGCAGCCATCCTAAGACCGGGGGCCGGGATACGCAGTATTTT
TRBV11-1,TRBJ2-1,.,.,CASSPRHNEQFF,TGTGCCAGCAGCCCCAGGCACAATGAGCAGTTCTTC
TRBV6-6,TRBJ2-3,TRBD2,many,CASNIAGGGTDTQYF,TGTGCCAGCAACATAGCGGGAGGGGGCACAGATACGCAGTATTTT
TRBV11-2,TRBJ2-2,.,.,CASSLTLITGELFF,TGTGCCAGCAGCTTAACACTGATCACCGGGGAGCTGTTTTTT
TRBV3-1,TRBJ2-5,.,few,CASSPTIWTGTQYF,TGTGCCAGCAGCCCGACTATATGGACGGGAACCCAGTACTTC
TRBV20-1,TRBJ2-5,TRBD1,.,CSARPLDRAIETQYF,TGCAGTGCTAGACCTCTCGACAGGGCGATAGAGACCCAGTACTTC
TRBV9,TRBJ2-5,TRBD1,.,CASSARDRGPETQYF,TGTGCCAGCAGCGCCCGGGACAGGGGGCCAGAGACCCAGTACTTC
TRBV4-2,TRBJ2-1,TRBD2,.,CASSQDPPRATSGNEQFF,TGTGCCAGCAGCCAAGATCCCCCCCGGGCGACTAGCGGAAATGAGCAGTTCTTC
TRBV5-1,TRBJ2-7,.,.,CASSLWGWVYEQYF,TGCGCCAGCAGCTTATGGGGCTGGGTCTACGAGCAGTACTTC
TRBV12-5,TRBJ1-1,.,.,CASVHALAGETEAFF,TGTGCTAGTGTCCACGCCCTGGCAGGTGAGACTGAAGCTTTCTTT
TRBV7-3,TRBJ2-1,.,.,CASSLGFSYNEQFF,TGTGCCAGCAGCCTCGGCTTCTCCTACAATGAGCAGTTCTTC
TRBV7-7,TRBJ2-2,TRBD1,.,CASSSTGTGSGELFF,TGTGCTAGCAGCTCAACCGGGACAGGGAGCGGGGAGCTGTTTTTT
TRBV6-1,TRBJ2-6,.,few,CASSEGVSGANVLTF,TGTGCCAGCAGTGAAGGTGTCTCTGGGGCCAACGTCCTGACTTTC
TRBV19,TRBJ1-2,.,many,CASSKIDRGSSYGYTF,TGTGCCAGTAGTAAAATCGACCGAGGTAGCAGCTATGGCTACACCTTC
TRBV29-1,TRBJ1-1,TRBD1,many,CSAMDRVPEAFF,TGCAGCGCTATGGACAGGGTTCCTGAAGCTTTCTTT
TRBV6-2/TRBV6-3,TRBJ1-5,.,.,CASSYRRDQPQHF,TGTGCCAGCAGTTACAGGCGCGATCAGCCCCAGCATTTT
TRBV6-1,TRBJ2-1,.,many,CASRREPRVEQFF,TGTGCCAGCAGGAGAGAGCCCCGAGTGGAGCAGTTCTTC